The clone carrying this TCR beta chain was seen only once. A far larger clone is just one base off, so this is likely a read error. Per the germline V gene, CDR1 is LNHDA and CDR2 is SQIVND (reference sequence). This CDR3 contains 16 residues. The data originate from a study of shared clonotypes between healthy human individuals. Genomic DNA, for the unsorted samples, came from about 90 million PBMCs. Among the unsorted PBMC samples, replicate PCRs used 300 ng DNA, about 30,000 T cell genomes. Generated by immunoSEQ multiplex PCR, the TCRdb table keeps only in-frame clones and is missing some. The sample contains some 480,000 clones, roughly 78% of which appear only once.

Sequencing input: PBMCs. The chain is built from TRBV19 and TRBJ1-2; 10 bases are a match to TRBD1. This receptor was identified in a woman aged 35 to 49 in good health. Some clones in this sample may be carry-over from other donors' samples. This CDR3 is CASSPPPGTGDFGCTF. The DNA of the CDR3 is TGTGCCAGTAGTCCCCCTCCCGGGACAGGGGACTTTGGCTGCACCTTC.